Only a few counts were recorded for the clone carrying this T cell receptor beta chain. Its target is unknown. Mouse germline and gene names are used. The read ends 4 residues before the CDR3 terminus; that terminus is restored from the germline J gene. The data derive from a study of CD8+ T cells in alopecia areata. Overall study: Female C3H/HeJ mice aged about 7-11 weeks were given skin from C3H/HeJ graft donors, roughly 6-13 months old, that had spontaneous alopecia. Study-wide findings and caveats: Scalp sequencing captures resident alphabeta T cells of normal skin too. Relative to normal scalp, lesional scalp, especially alopecia totalis/universalis, showed higher clonality.

Once RNA had been extracted, it was reverse transcribed into cDNA to act as the sequencing template. Assay used: immunoSEQ multiplex PCR; TCRdb lists only in-frame clones, some missing. The sample was found to contain roughly 110,000 clones, and every one recurs. This CDR3 has 15 residues. In germline, CDR1 is NSQYPW, CDR2 LRSPGD (reference sequence). V lost 0 bases and J lost 4, with 12 bases in between. The source is a C3H/HeJ mouse with alopecia areata. Mice of this strain are of MHC haplotype H2-k. Input material: lesional skin. The chain is built from TRBV1 and TRBJ1-2; a weak D match, TRBD1 (5 bases). CDR3 DNA (partial): TGCACCTGCAGTGCAGAAGCGGGGAGGGGCTCC. The encoded protein is CTCSAEAGRGS. The CDR3 as a whole reads CTCSAEAGRGSDYTF.